The 3 T cell receptor beta chains below all came from one sample that was sequenced in a study of technical replicates of blood from a handful of donors. Sequenced by immunoSEQ multiplex PCR; TCRdb stores in-frame clones only, minus some. Seen here are approximately 76,000 clones, roughly 90% observed once, and the top ten hold less than 0.3%. Material for sequencing was T cells isolated from PBMCs. These receptors all come from a human donor in good health.

This chain joins TRBV5-6 and TRBJ2-1, with D perhaps matching TRBD2 (5 bases). The germline gives CDR1 SGHDT, CDR2 YYEEEE. The ends were cut back, 5 bases at V and 8 bases at J, with 17 bases in the middle. The CDR3 sequence is 14 residues long. CDR3 sequence: CASSASSIYDEQFF. The CDR3 region has the DNA TGTGCCAGCAGTGCTAGCAGCATATACGATGAGCAGTTCTTC.

The chain joins TRBV4-1 to TRBJ1-1, with a weak D call TRBD1 (6 bases). Trimming removed 2 bases at V and 1 base at J, with 14 bases between. Germline V lookup: CDR1 MGHRA, CDR2 YSYEKL. The CDR3 sequence is 16 residues long. The CDR3 loop is CASSQPFTTGNTEAFF. Here the CDR3 DNA reads TGCGCCAGCAGCCAACCGTTTACGACAGGGAACACTGAAGCTTTCTTT.

The J gene is TRBJ1-2, the V gene TRBV6-6; no clear D gene. The CDR3 runs 13 residues. V was pared by 5 bases and J by 4 bases, with 11 bases between. Germline V CDR1 and CDR2: MNHNY, SVGAGI (reference sequence). CDR3 sequence: CASSPRDPYGYTF. CDR3 DNA sequence: TGTGCCAGCAGTCCGAGGGATCCCTATGGCTACACCTTC.